One and the same sample provided the 16 T cell receptor beta chains below, sequenced in a study of CD8 T cells in Susac syndrome. Random hexamers were used to reverse transcribe the RNA input (roughly 0.5 to 1 ug). TCRdb independently ran MiXCR on the immunoSEQ multiplex PCR reads; one entry per CDR3 protein. This repertoire shows a few hundred thousand distinct CDR3 sequences, 95% found once; its top ten account for 0.085% to 0.095%. The specimen was CD4+ T cells from PBMCs. These receptor sequences come from a human donor with multiple sclerosis.

This chain links TRBV9 with TRBJ2-2, with 11 bases that match TRBD2. Germline assignment: CDR1 SGDLS and CDR2 YYNGEE. CDR3 size: 16 residues. The V segment lost 3 bases and the J segment 6 bases; nucleotides outside the gene matches: 7. The CDR3 DNA reads TGTGCCAGCAGCGCCTTTAGCGGGGGGGCGGCCGGGGAGCTGTTTTTT. It encodes CASSAFSGGAAGELFF.

In DNA form, the CDR3 reads TGCAGCGCCGCGCGTCTGGGTGTGGAGCAGTTCTTC. Its translation: CSAARLGVEQFF. The V call is TRBV29-1, the J call TRBJ2-1, with D unresolved. Looked up from germline, CDR1 is SQVTM and CDR2 is ANQGSEA. CDR3 length equals 12 residues. V was pared by 7 bases and J by 10 bases, with 17 bases between.

The rearrangement joins TRBV20-1 to TRBJ2-7; the D is unclear. V lost 6 bases and J 0 bases, leaving 9 bases between the germline ends. The length of the CDR3 is 12 residues. Germline-derived CDR1 and CDR2 are DFQATT and SNEGSKA (reference sequence). In nucleotides, the CDR3 is TGCAGTGCGACCCCTGGCTCCTACGAGCAGTACTTC. It yields the protein CSATPGSYEQYF.

V gene TRBV18 combines with J gene TRBJ2-7; TRBD1 aligns across 9 bases. This CDR3 has 15 amino acids. Germline V CDR1 and CDR2: KGHSH, LQKENI. V shed 5 bases and J 2 bases; nucleotides not matched to a gene: 7. The CDR3 spells CASSTAGQGTYEQYF. The CDR3 nucleotides are TGTGCCAGCTCAACAGCGGGACAGGGCACCTACGAGCAGTACTTC.

This chain uses TRBV29-1 with TRBJ2-1; the match to TRBD1 covers 10 bases. The CDR3 is 18 residues long. Germline V lookup: CDR1 SQVTM, CDR2 ANQGSEA. V gave up 6 bases and J gave up 0 bases; unmatched junction bases: 14. The CDR3 spells CSVPGQGKNTPSYNEQFF. The CDR3 region has the DNA TGCAGCGTCCCGGGACAGGGGAAAAACACCCCCTCCTACAATGAGCAGTTCTTC.

The genes are TRBV25-1 and TRBJ2-5; D may correspond to TRBD1 or TRBD2 (5 bases each). Per germline, CDR1 MGHDK and CDR2 SYGVNS. Trimming took 2 bases from V and 5 from J, leaving 12 bases between them. The CDR3 spans 14 residues. The CDR3: CASSEQGPKETQYF. CDR3 coding DNA: TGTGCCAGCAGTGAACAGGGACCGAAGGAGACCCAGTACTTC.

V usage is TRBV29-1 and J usage is TRBJ2-3, with D maybe TRBD1 (6 bases). Per the germline V gene, CDR1 is SQVTM and CDR2 is ANQGSEA. Trimming took 3 bases from V and 3 from J, leaving 13 bases between them. The CDR3 sequence is 14 residues long. In nucleotides, the CDR3 is TGCAGCGTTGACGTTGGACAGAAAACAGATACGCAGTATTTT. This sequence encodes CSVDVGQKTDTQYF.

V gene TRBV2 combines with J gene TRBJ1-4; the D is unclear. V was trimmed by 3 bases and J by 3 bases, leaving 14 bases between them. The CDR3 loop spans 16 amino acids. CDR1 and CDR2 from the germline V gene are SNHLY and FYNNEI. The CDR3 bases are TGTGCCAGCAGTGACACCACACGGAACCCTAATGAAAAACTGTTTTTT. This encodes CASSDTTRNPNEKLFF.

This clonotype was recorded once. V usage is TRBV24-1 and J usage is TRBJ2-3; tentative D call: TRBD2 (7 bases). This CDR3 has 15 amino acids. Germline V gene lookup returns CDR1 KGHDR and CDR2 SFDVKD. V lost 3 bases and J 5 bases, leaving 14 bases between the germline ends. The CDR3 sequence is CATSDPAGAKDTQYF. The CDR3 DNA sequence: TGTGCCACCAGTGATCCTGCGGGGGCGAAAGATACGCAGTATTTT.

V gene TRBV29-1 combines with J gene TRBJ2-5; D unresolved. Germline CDR1 and CDR2: SQVTM and ANQGSEA. The CDR3 loop spans 12 amino acids. V gave up 7 bases and J gave up 4 bases, with 13 bases separating them. CDR3 amino acids: CSGGRVGETQYF. CDR3 DNA: TGCAGCGGGGGTAGGGTGGGAGAGACCCAGTACTTC.

V and J are TRBV30 and TRBJ2-3, with unresolved D. V lost 0 bases and J lost 2, with 9 bases in between. This CDR3 is 14 amino acids long. Germline V gene sequence: CDR1 GTSNPN, CDR2 SVGIG (reference sequence). The CDR3 loop reads CAWSVPQTTDTQYF. CDR3 DNA sequence: TGTGCCTGGAGTGTACCCCAGACCACAGATACGCAGTATTTT.

The chain has TRBV4-2 and TRBJ1-2, with a tentative D call TRBD1 (5 bases). Germline V gene sequence: CDR1 LGHNA, CDR2 YNFKEQ. The CDR3 extends over 15 amino acids. The V end lost 4 bases, the J end lost 10 bases, and 22 bases lay between the germline ends. CDR3 DNA: TGTGCCAGCAGCCCACCTGACATCGCAGGGAGGTTCTACACCTTC. Protein product: CASSPPDIAGRFYTF.

This chain uses TRBV25-1 with TRBJ2-5; D unresolved. This CDR3 contains 13 residues. Germline CDR1 reads MGHDK; CDR2 reads SYGVNS. Trimming removed 3 bases from V and 3 bases from J, with 8 bases in between. The CDR3 nucleotides are TGTGCCAGCAGTGAGGCTAATAAAGAGACCCAGTACTTC. It translates to CASSEANKETQYF.

The J gene is TRBJ2-3, the V gene TRBV7-9, with 8 nucleotides matching TRBD2. Germline CDR1 SEHNR, CDR2 FQNEAQ (reference sequence). V trimming: 7 bases; J trimming: 1 base; junction bases outside the gene matches: 13. This CDR3 comprises 17 residues. The CDR3 DNA reads as TGTGCCAGCACCAAAGTAGCGGGACTAGGAGGCACAGATACGCAGTATTTT. Translation gives CASTKVAGLGGTDTQYF.

V is TRBV5-1 and J is TRBJ2-5; no definite D call. CDR1 SGHRS and CDR2 YFSETQ come from the germline V gene. The CDR3 totals 13 residues. Trimming stripped 0 bases from V and 1 base from J, with 4 bases between. CDR3 loop: CASSLVVQETQYF. The CDR3 nucleotides read TGCGCCAGCAGCTTGGTTGTCCAAGAGACCCAGTACTTC.

V is TRBV20-1 and J is TRBJ2-3, with D maybe TRBD2 (5 bases). The germline V gene encodes CDR1 DFQATT and CDR2 SNEGSKA (reference sequence). This CDR3 is built from 13 residues. V lost 5 bases and J 1 base, leaving 10 bases between the germline ends. The CDR3 DNA is TGCAGTGCTCACCAGAGGGGCACAGATACGCAGTATTTT. It codes for CSAHQRGTDTQYF.